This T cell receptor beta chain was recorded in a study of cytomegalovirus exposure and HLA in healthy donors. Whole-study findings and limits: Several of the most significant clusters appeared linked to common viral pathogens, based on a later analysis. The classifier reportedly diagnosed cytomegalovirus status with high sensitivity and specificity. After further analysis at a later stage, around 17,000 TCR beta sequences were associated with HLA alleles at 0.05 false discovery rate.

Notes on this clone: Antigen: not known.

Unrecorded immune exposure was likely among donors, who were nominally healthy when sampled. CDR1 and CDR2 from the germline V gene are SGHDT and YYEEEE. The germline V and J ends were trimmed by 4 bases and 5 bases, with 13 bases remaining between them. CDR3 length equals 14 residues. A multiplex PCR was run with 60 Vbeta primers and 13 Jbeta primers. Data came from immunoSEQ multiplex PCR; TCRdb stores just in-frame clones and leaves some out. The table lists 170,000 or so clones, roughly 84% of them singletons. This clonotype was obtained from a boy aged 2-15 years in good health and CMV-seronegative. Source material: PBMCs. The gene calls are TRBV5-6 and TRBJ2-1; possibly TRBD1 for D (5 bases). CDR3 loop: CASSRRTLNNEQFF. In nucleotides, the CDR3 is TGTGCCAGCAGCCGCAGGACATTAAACAATGAGCAGTTCTTC.